The present TCR beta chain was sequenced within a study of T cell repertoires in cytomegalovirus infection. About the study: Public TCR beta signatures were indicative of both CMV infection and a matching HLA type.

This clonotype was found many times. Its antigen is as yet unknown. CDR1 and CDR2 from the germline V gene are SEHNR and FQNEAQ (reference sequence). V shed 5 bases, J shed 8 bases, and the junction held 6 bases outside the gene matches. The CDR3 is 13 residues long. One entry per CDR3 protein, called by TCRdb with MiXCR from the reads. The profile shows fewer than 950,000 distinct CDR3 sequences, 30% to 35% of them singletons. Study results and limitations: People with CMV and the relevant HLA were identified by cumulative public TCR beta family frequency. The ex vivo response showed dominance by HLA-C-restricted CMV-specific TCR beta clonotypes.

This chain links TRBV7-9 with TRBJ2-1; 7 nucleotides agree with TRBD1. Source: cultured CD8+ T cells from PBMCs, taken from culture after CMV antigen stimulation. This TCR came from a human donor in good health (CMV status not recorded). Some clones in this sample may be carry-over from other donors' samples. CDR3 protein: CASSPDREYEQFF. CDR3 in DNA: TGTGCCAGCAGCCCCGACAGGGAATATGAGCAGTTCTTC.